A single sample gave rise to the 23 T cell receptor beta chains below, sequenced in a study of tumor-infiltrating lymphocytes in primary liver carcinoma. A constant-region primer primed TCR beta cDNA synthesis from 400 to 550 ng of total RNA. Three-round nested multiplex PCR performed with slightly modified ARM-PCR produced the TCR beta libraries. Investigators reported that the first two PCR rounds, at 10 cycles each, used TRBV1-TRBV30 forward primers with a C-beta reverse primer. One entry per CDR3 protein results from TCRdb running MiXCR on the multiplex PCR reads. The sample consists of about 210,000 distinct CDR3 sequences, 85% of them appearing once. Total RNA and DNA came together from roughly 20-30 mg of bulk tissue without cell sorting. The sequencing sample was made of tumor tissue from primary liver carcinoma. These receptors all stem from a man aged 35-49 years with primary liver carcinoma and hepatitis B virus infection.

With respect to this clonotype: Relative to the germline gene, one junction end is altered; a read error may explain this. The V call is TRBV28, the J call TRBJ2-7, with a tentative D call TRBD2 (6 bases). Germline V gene data show CDR1 as MDHEN and CDR2 as SYDVKM. The CDR3 is 10 amino acids. The CDR3 reads CTSSGSLQYF. The CDR3 region has the DNA TGTACCAGCAGCGGGTCTTTACAGTACTTC.

A note on this clonotype: One end of the junction does not line up with germline, which may come from a read error. V and J are TRBV5-1 and TRBJ1-1, with D hard to call. The germline CDR1 and CDR2 sequences are SGHRS and YFSETQ. This CDR3 has 15 amino acids. The CDR3 region is CASSPRGRANTEAFF. Here the CDR3 DNA reads TGTGCCAGCAGCCCGAGAGGTAGGGCGAACACTGAAGCTTTCTTT.

As for this clonotype: One end of the junction fails to match germline, which may point to a read error. The chain has TRBV6-2 or TRBV6-3 and TRBJ2-1, with unresolved D. Germline loops: CDR1 MNHEY, CDR2 SVGEGT. The CDR3 covers 13 residues. The CDR3 spells CASRPYSYNKQFF. CDR3 sequence (DNA): TGTGCCAGCAGACCATACAGTTACAATAAGCAGTTCTTC.

To note about this clonotype: The junction and the germline gene differ at one end; a read error may be behind it. V usage is TRBV6-1 and J usage is TRBJ2-2; D may match TRBD1 or TRBD2 (5 bases each). Germline CDR1 and CDR2: MNHNS and SASEGT. The CDR3 length is 14 residues. The CDR3 coding sequence is TGTGCCAGCAGTGAATCAGTGAACACCAGGGAGCTGTCATTT. Translation: CASSESVNTRELSF.

The rearrangement links TRBV11-2 to TRBJ2-7; a weak D match, TRBD1 (5 bases). The CDR3 has 14 residues. V shed 4 bases and J shed 11 bases, with 21 bases lying between them. Germline CDR1 and CDR2: SGHAT and FQNNGV. CDR3: CASSSNRNSYVEYF. DNA for the CDR3: TGTGCCAGCAGCTCTAACAGGAACTCTTACGTGGAGTACTTC.

To note about this clonotype: This CDR3 is missing its conserved last phenylalanine or tryptophan, likely due to a read error. The DNA is left out, because the CDR3 cannot be placed on it with certainty; the CDR3 is given as TCRdb lists it. The chain is built from TRBV6-1 and TRBJ2-7; TRBD1, the table's D call, was not compared with the DNA. Ends included, the CDR3 has 15 residues. Germline lookup yields CDR1 MNHNS and CDR2 SASEGT. This chain's CDR3 is CASSVGTVGSYKRYS.

This clonotype was counted once. At one end, the junction sequence differs from germline, possibly due to a read error. This rearrangement joins TRBV29-1 to TRBJ1-2, with TRBD1 identical over 7 bases. This CDR3 comprises 15 residues. CDR1 is SQVTM and CDR2 is ANQGSEA in the germline V gene. In DNA form, the CDR3 reads TGCAGCGTTGCATACACCGGGATAGGGGGCTTGGGCTACACTTTC. It specifies CSVAYTGIGGLGYTF.

A word on this clonotype: An end of the junction does not agree with germline; a read error may underlie this. The chain joins TRBV29-1 to TRBJ1-1; the D gene is possibly TRBD1 (5 bases). CDR1 SQVTM and CDR2 ANQGSEA come from the germline V gene. The CDR3 extends over 11 amino acids. Here the CDR3 DNA reads TGCAGCGTCGGGAGAACAGGTGAAGTTTTCTTT. Translating it yields CSVGRTGEVFF.

On this clonotype: One junction end does not reproduce the germline sequence, and a read error may be involved. This chain links TRBV11-2 with TRBJ2-7, with 11 positions matching TRBD2. The CDR3 sequence is 20 residues long. Per the germline V gene, CDR1 is SGHAT and CDR2 is FQNNGV. CDR3 residues: CVSNLREGRTSGLSSYQQYF. Written as DNA, the CDR3 is TGTGTCAGCAACTTGAGGGAGGGGAGGACTAGCGGGCTCAGCTCCTACCAGCAGTACTTC.

To note about this clonotype: This may stem from a read error, because a much larger clone lies one nucleotide away. The CDR3 does not end in the conserved phenylalanine or tryptophan, so this is likely a read error. The chain joins TRBV5-6 to TRBJ2-1; D unclear. The V end lost 4 bases, the J end lost 8 bases, and 13 bases lay between the germline ends. Germline CDR1 reads SGHDT; CDR2 reads YYEEEE. The CDR3 loop spans 13 amino acids. The CDR3 DNA is TGTGCCAGCAGCGCCCCGCCCACCGATGAGCAGTTCCTC. Its protein is CASSAPPTDEQFL.

A note on this clonotype: Since the CDR3 does not end with the conserved phenylalanine or tryptophan, this likely comes from a read error. The chain joins TRBV5-6 to TRBJ2-7; perhaps TRBD2 as D (6 bases). The CDR3 length is 16 residues. CDR1 is SGHDT, CDR2 YYEEEE, per germline. CDR3 DNA: TGTGGCAGCAGCTTGTCGGGGGTAGCTAACACCTACGAGCAGTACTTA. Translating it yields CGSSLSGVANTYEQYL.

To note about this clonotype: The conserved final phenylalanine or tryptophan is absent from the CDR3, which likely points to a read error. The chain employs TRBV6-6 and TRBJ2-4, with TRBD1 matching 8 bases. The germline V gene has CDR1 MNHNY and CDR2 SVGAGI (reference sequence). This CDR3 is 15 amino acids long. The junction had 14 bases not matched to a gene; V was cut back by 9 bases and J by 7 bases. CDR3 in amino acids: CARRPGQGTRNIQYL. The CDR3 DNA follows: TGTGCCAGGAGGCCAGGACAGGGTACTAGGAACATTCAGTACCTC.

Concerning this clonotype: This sequence may be a read error, since a much larger clone differs from it by one base. This sequence joins TRBV9 and TRBJ1-2, with D maybe TRBD1 (5 bases). The V end lost 4 bases, the J end lost 5 bases, and 15 bases lay between the germline ends. The CDR3 is 14 amino acids. Germline V gene data show CDR1 as SGDLS and CDR2 as YYNGEE. DNA of the CDR3: TGTGCCAGCAGCTTACAGGAGGCTTGGTATGGCTACACCTTC. Its protein product is CASSLQEAWYGYTF.

In its sample, this clonotype was seen a few times. This could be a read error, since a much larger clone is one nucleotide away. The chain links TRBV4-3 to TRBJ2-7, with D possibly matching TRBD1 (6 bases). Germline V gene data show CDR1 as LGHNA and CDR2 as YSLEER. CDR3 length: 14 residues. The CDR3: CVNSPKDSTYEQYF. CDR3 in DNA: TGCGTCAACAGCCCCAAGGACAGCACCTACGAGCAGTACTTC.

This clonotype showed up just a few times. Likely a read error: the CDR3 ends without its conserved phenylalanine or tryptophan. The chain couples TRBV6-2 or TRBV6-3 to TRBJ1-2; D is uncertain. V was clipped by 6 bases and J by 4 bases, with 12 bases between them. The CDR3 is made up of 13 amino acids. Germline V gene lookup returns CDR1 MNHEY and CDR2 SVGEGT. For the CDR3, the DNA is TGTGCCAGCAGCCCCCGGAGCGGCTATGGCTACACCATT. Its protein product is CASSPRSGYGYTI.

This clonotype was seen only a few times. This could be a read error, since a much larger clone is one nucleotide away. The chain is built from TRBV12-3 or TRBV12-4 and TRBJ1-5; 8 positions match TRBD1. This CDR3 contains 16 residues. CDR3 sequence (DNA): TGTGCCAACAGTACCGGGGACAGGCTTAGCAATCAGCCCCAGCATTTT. It is translated as CANSTGDRLSNQPQHF.

A single count supports this clonotype. At one boundary the junction diverges from the germline segment, which might be a read error. The rearrangement joins TRBV28 to TRBJ2-3; 9 nucleotides align to TRBD2. The CDR3 is 16 residues long. Germline-derived CDR1 and CDR2 are MDHEN and SYDVKM. Here the CDR3 reads CASSSSGGTSIDMQYF. CDR3 DNA sequence: TGTGCTAGCAGTTCCTCCGGGGGGACTAGCATAGATATGCAGTATTTT.

The chain joins TRBV29-1 to TRBJ1-1; D call uncertain. The V gene's germline CDR1 is SQVTM and CDR2 ANQGSEA. V shed 5 bases and J shed 7 bases, with 20 bases lying between them. The CDR3 has 14 residues. The CDR3, as DNA: TGCAGCGTTATACTCCTCCAGAGGAGGAGTGAAGCTTTCTTT. It yields the protein CSVILLQRRSEAFF.

This clonotype has just one count. It may be a read error: a sequence one base away is much more abundant. The chain has TRBV30 and TRBJ2-1; D is perhaps TRBD1 (5 bases). Per the germline V gene, CDR1 is GTSNPN and CDR2 is SVGIG (reference sequence). The CDR3 has 15 amino acids. The CDR3 nucleotides read TGTGCCTGCAGTGTAAGGGGCAACTCCTACAATGAGCAGTTCTTC. Residues: CACSVRGNSYNEQFF.

Turning to this clonotype: Relative to the germline gene, one junction end is altered; a read error may explain this. This chain connects TRBV6-5 to TRBJ2-5; 7 bases line up with TRBD2. Germline assignment: CDR1 MNHEY and CDR2 SVGAGI. The CDR3 contains 15 residues. CDR3 loop: CTSIYSTGREETQYF. The CDR3, as DNA: TGTACCAGCATTTACTCGACGGGGAGGGAAGAGACCCAGTACTTC.

To note about this clonotype: One end of the junction fails to match germline, which may point to a read error. J is TRBJ1-2 and V is TRBV11-1; D call uncertain. Germline CDR1 and CDR2: SGHAT and FQDESV (reference sequence). This CDR3 comprises 14 residues. The CDR3 loop reads CARSLARQSGGYTF. The CDR3, as DNA: TGTGCCAGGAGCTTAGCGCGCCAAAGCGGAGGCTACACCTTT.

To note about this clonotype: A read error may be the cause here, since a much bigger clone is one base away. The gene calls are TRBV5-1 and TRBJ2-7; D is possibly TRBD1 (6 bases). The CDR3 consists of 14 residues. Germline V gene data show CDR1 as SGHRS and CDR2 as YFSETQ. The CDR3 reads CASSTSGQSFEQYF. DNA for the CDR3: TGCGCCAGCAGCACATCTGGACAGTCCTTCGAGCAGTACTTC.

This rearrangement joins TRBV12-3 or TRBV12-4 to TRBJ2-7, with a possible D match to TRBD2 (6 bases). The CDR3 sequence is 14 residues long. V lost 7 bases and J lost 7, with 20 bases in between. CDR3 amino acids: CASIIPGLPYEQYF. In DNA form, the CDR3 reads TGTGCCAGCATCATCCCGGGACTCCCATATGAGCAGTACTTC.